A selection of T cell receptor beta chains follows, all from one sample in a study of cytomegalovirus exposure and HLA in healthy donors. Using immunoSEQ multiplex PCR, the repertoire was profiled, and TCRdb retains in-frame clones only, with some absent. Of 100,000 to 150,000 clones detected, about 78% appear once; the ten largest clones hold more than 1%. Specimen: PBMCs. These receptors all come from a female donor in good health and CMV-seronegative. Both conserved end residues are part of each CDR3. A D gene is named only where the DNA matches it firmly. Not all rows give a size; the values are once, few, many and, for expanded clones, a class.

>TRBV5-1|TRBD2|TRBJ2-3|once
TGCGCCAGCCGACCTAGGACTAGGACTGGAGGCACAGATACGCAGTATTTT
CASRPRTRTGGTDTQYF
>TRBV12-5|.|TRBJ2-1|.
TGTGCTAGTGGTTTGGCCCCATACAATGAGCAGTTCTTC
CASGLAPYNEQFF
>TRBV11-2|.|TRBJ2-5|.
TGTGCCAGCAGCTTAGGGCGGAGACAAGAGACCCAGTACTTC
CASSLGRRQETQYF
>TRBV12-5|TRBD1|TRBJ1-4|.
TGTGCTAGTGGTTTGGAGGACAGGGAGAATGAAAAACTGTTTTTT
CASGLEDRENEKLFF
>TRBV7-6|.|TRBJ2-5|.
TGTGCCAGCAGCAAATCGGGACTCAACCAAGAGACCCAGTACTTC
CASSKSGLNQETQYF
>TRBV5-1|TRBD2|TRBJ2-7|.
TGCGCCAGCAGCTTGGCCCCTAGCGGGAGGGCCAACTACGAGCAGTACTTC
CASSLAPSGRANYEQYF
>TRBV5-5|.|TRBJ1-1|few
TGTGCCAGCAGCTCGACAGGAGTGAACACTGAAGCTTTCTTT
CASSSTGVNTEAFF
>TRBV5-4|TRBD1|TRBJ2-3|.
TGTGCCAGCAGCTTTGGACAGGGGGCGCCGGATACGCAGTATTTT
CASSFGQGAPDTQYF
>TRBV5-1|TRBD1|TRBJ2-7|.
TGCGCCAGCACACCCTTGACAGGGGGCCTCGACGAGCAGTACTTC
CASTPLTGGLDEQYF
>TRBV10-1|.|TRBJ2-3|once
TGCGCCAGCAGTGAAGTTAAGGGGCTGGGGGATACGCAGTATTTT
CASSEVKGLGDTQYF
>TRBV5-6|TRBD1|TRBJ2-7|.
TGTGCCAGCAGCCTCGCCGGGACAGGGGGTTACGAGCAGTACTTC
CASSLAGTGGYEQYF
>TRBV7-6|TRBD1|TRBJ2-7|.
TGTGCCAGCAGCTCTGGGACAGAGTCCTACGAGCAGTACTTC
CASSSGTESYEQYF
>TRBV19|.|TRBJ2-7|.
TGTGCCAGTAGTAGGTCGGGGAGCACCTACGAGCAGTACTTC
CASSRSGSTYEQYF
>TRBV2|.|TRBJ2-7|.
TGTGCCAGCAAGTGGGCAGGGTTGTTCGAGCAGTACTTC
CASKWAGLFEQYF
>TRBV19|TRBD1|TRBJ2-7|.
TGTGCCAGTAGGGGCACCGGGACAGGGGTTGACGAGCAGTACTTC
CASRGTGTGVDEQYF
>TRBV6-4|.|TRBJ2-1|.
TGTGCCAGCAGTGACTCGGTCACTAGCCCCCCTTTCTTC
CASSDSVTSPPFF
>TRBV25-1|TRBD2|TRBJ2-1|.
TGTGCCAGCAGACTAGCGGGAGGGCCCGGTGAGCAGTTCTTC
CASRLAGGPGEQFF
>TRBV19|TRBD2|TRBJ2-5|.
TGTGCCAGTAGTAGGACTAGCGGGAGAGGGGAGACCCAGTACTTC
CASSRTSGRGETQYF
>TRBV30|.|TRBJ1-6|few
TGTGCCTCGACAAGTAGCTCCTATAATTCACCCCTCCACTTT
CASTSSSYNSPLHF
>TRBV18|TRBD2|TRBJ2-1|.
TGTGCCAGCTCGTCGGGACTAACAACTACCAATGAGCAGTTCTTC
CASSSGLTTTNEQFF
>TRBV4-1|.|TRBJ1-2|few
TGCGCCAGCAGCCAAGTTTCGAGGGAAACTAGGAATGGCTACACCTTC
CASSQVSRETRNGYTF
>TRBV6-1|.|TRBJ2-2|.
TGTGCCAGCAGGAAGGGCGGGATAGACACCGGGGAGCTGTTTTTT
CASRKGGIDTGELFF
>TRBV6-5|.|TRBJ1-1|.
TGTGCCAGCAGTCCCGACACCTGGAACACTGAAGCTTTCTTT
CASSPDTWNTEAFF
>TRBV5-1|TRBD1|TRBJ2-7|.
TGCGCCAGCAGCCAAGCTCCGGGACAGGGGGCTTACGAGCAGTACTTC
CASSQAPGQGAYEQYF
>TRBV2|.|TRBJ1-4|.
TGTGCCAGCAGTGATCTAGCTGAAGGGGGGGAGGAAAAACTGTTTTTT
CASSDLAEGGEEKLFF
>TRBV7-9|TRBD1|TRBJ1-6|.
TGTGCCAGCAGCGGAGAGGGACAGGGGAATTCACCCCTCCACTTT
CASSGEGQGNSPLHF
>TRBV6-5|TRBD2|TRBJ2-3|.
TGTGCCAGCAGTTGGGCTAGCGGGAGGACAGATACGCAGTATTTT
CASSWASGRTDTQYF
>TRBV18|.|TRBJ1-2|.
TGTGCCAGCTCTCCCGCCGGACAGAACTATGGCTACACCTTC
CASSPAGQNYGYTF
>TRBV11-2|TRBD2|TRBJ2-3|.
TGTGCCAGCAGCCGCAGGACTAGCGGGGGCACAGATACGCAGTATTTT
CASSRRTSGGTDTQYF
>TRBV6-1|.|TRBJ1-1|.
TGTGCCAGCAGTGAAGGTCTCGTTGAAGCTTTCTTT
CASSEGLVEAFF
>TRBV30|.|TRBJ1-3|.
TGTGCCTGGAGTGTGAACTTCCTCTCTGGAAACACCATATATTTT
CAWSVNFLSGNTIYF
>TRBV27|TRBD1|TRBJ2-2|.
TGTGCCAGCAGTTTGAAGGACAGGGGGGGCACCGGGGAGCTGTTTTTT
CASSLKDRGGTGELFF
>TRBV27|.|TRBJ2-7|.
TGTGCCAGCAGTTTATCCCCCGGTTTTGCCTACGAGCAGTACTTC
CASSLSPGFAYEQYF
>TRBV7-2|TRBD1|TRBJ1-6|few
TGTGCCAGCAGCACCCTAGGACAGGGCTTTTATCCCCTCCACTTT
CASSTLGQGFYPLHF
>TRBV2|TRBD2|TRBJ2-1|.
TGTGCCAGCAGTGTGCTGGGACTAGCGGGAGGGCCCGGCAATGAGCAGTTCTTC
CASSVLGLAGGPGNEQFF
>TRBV6-4|TRBD1|TRBJ2-1|.
TGTGCCAGCAGTCGGACAGGGGGCTTTGATGAGCAGTTCTTC
CASSRTGGFDEQFF
>TRBV27|.|TRBJ1-1|.
TGTGCCAGCAGCTTACAGGGCAACACTGAAGCTTTCTTT
CASSLQGNTEAFF
>TRBV4-1|.|TRBJ2-1|.
TGCGCCAGCCTGGGACATTGGAATGAGCAGTTCTTC
CASLGHWNEQFF
>TRBV6-1|TRBD1|TRBJ2-7|.
TGTGCCAGCAGACTCCCAGGGGGAACCTACGAGCAGTACTTC
CASRLPGGTYEQYF
>TRBV9|.|TRBJ2-3|.
TGTGCCAGCAGCGTGACTAGCACAGATACGCAGTATTTT
CASSVTSTDTQYF
>TRBV28|TRBD2|TRBJ2-7|.
TGTGCCAGCAGCCGTCGGGGGGTGGGCGAGCAGTACTTC
CASSRRGVGEQYF
>TRBV7-3|.|TRBJ1-1|.
TGTGCCAGCAGCTTCAGGATGAACACTGAAGCTTTCTTT
CASSFRMNTEAFF
>TRBV15|.|TRBJ2-6|few
TGTGCCACCAGCAGAGACCAGGGGTCTGGGGCCAACGTCCTGACTTTC
CATSRDQGSGANVLTF
>TRBV5-1|.|TRBJ1-2|.
TGCGCCAGCAGCTCGGGGGGCAGTGCTAACTATGGCTACACCTTC
CASSSGGSANYGYTF
>TRBV18|TRBD1|TRBJ2-7|.
TGTGCCAGCTCACCATGGGACAGGGGGTTAACATACGAGCAGTACTTC
CASSPWDRGLTYEQYF
>TRBV20-1|TRBD2|TRBJ2-1|.
TGCAGTGCTAGGCGGGAGAGGTGGCAGTTCTTC
CSARRERWQFF
>TRBV19|.|TRBJ1-5|.
TGTGCCAGTAGTATTACAGATCAGCCCCAGCATTTT
CASSITDQPQHF
>TRBV5-4|.|TRBJ1-2|once
TGTGCCAGCAGCTTGGTGCAGAACTATGGCTACACCTTC
CASSLVQNYGYTF
>TRBV19|.|TRBJ2-1|.
TGTGCCAGTAGTTGGGGGGGCGGGAGAGGCAATGAGCAGTTCTTC
CASSWGGGRGNEQFF
>TRBV5-1|.|TRBJ2-1|once
TGCGCCAGCAGCTGGACCACAGGGCAGAGAGACAATGAGCAGTTCTTC
CASSWTTGQRDNEQFF
>TRBV19|.|TRBJ2-2|.
TGTGCCAGTAGTCCCCGTCAGGGGGGCACCGGGGAGCTGTTTTTT
CASSPRQGGTGELFF
>TRBV7-6|TRBD1|TRBJ1-5|.
TGTGCCAGCAGCGTTAACAGGGGCCAGCCCCAGCATTTT
CASSVNRGQPQHF
>TRBV6-5|.|TRBJ2-5|.
TGTGCCAGCAGTTACGGAGGGGGCGAACAAGAGACCCAGTACTTC
CASSYGGGEQETQYF
>TRBV6-5|.|TRBJ2-5|.
TGTGCCAGCAGCCCCCTCTTAGACTGGGAGACCCAGTACTTC
CASSPLLDWETQYF
>TRBV2|TRBD2|TRBJ2-7|.
TGTGCCAGCAACCGAGGGGGGACTAGCGAGGACGAGCAGTACTTC
CASNRGGTSEDEQYF
>TRBV9|TRBD2|TRBJ2-7|.
TGTGCCAGCAGCGTAGCGAGGAGCGGGGGCTTCGGAGAGCAGTACTTC
CASSVARSGGFGEQYF
>TRBV28|.|TRBJ1-2|.
TGTGCCAGCAGGAGAAACTATGGCTACACCTTC
CASRRNYGYTF
>TRBV19|.|TRBJ2-4|once
TGTGCCAGTAGGGACAGTCTAGCCAAAAACATTCAGTACTTC
CASRDSLAKNIQYF
>TRBV7-9|.|TRBJ2-5|.
TGTTCCAGCAGCTTAGCGCGGCTTCGGGAGACCCAGTACTTC
CSSSLARLRETQYF